This entry describes one T cell receptor beta chain. CDR1 and CDR2 from the germline V gene are SGHRS and YFSETQ. J lost 5 bases, V lost 4 bases, and 7 bases had no gene match. The CDR3 is 15 residues long. In the source study's methods: Nucleated cell counts were estimated from reference gene primer amplification. Data came from immunoSEQ multiplex PCR; TCRdb stores just in-frame clones and leaves some out. V and J calls and clone size are as listed in that table; D and trimming were resolved from the DNA. The top ten clones hold less than 25% of a sample with some 180,000 clones, about nine tenths of them seen once. This sample was taken from a study of blood T cell repertoires in COVID-19. At the level of the study: The origin of the acute and convalescent COVID-19 samples was the United States, Italy and Spain. Sample material is recorded as cDNA or gDNA derived from T cells, B-cell-depleted T cells, or PBMCs.

The clonotype originates from a man aged 70 or older with active or convalescent COVID-19. The rearrangement joins TRBV5-1 to TRBJ1-3, with 9 nucleotides matching TRBD1. Sequences were obtained from peripheral blood. DNA for the CDR3: TGCGCCAGCAGCCCGGGACAGGGAGGAAGAAACACCATATATTTT. Residues: CASSPGQGGRNTIYF.